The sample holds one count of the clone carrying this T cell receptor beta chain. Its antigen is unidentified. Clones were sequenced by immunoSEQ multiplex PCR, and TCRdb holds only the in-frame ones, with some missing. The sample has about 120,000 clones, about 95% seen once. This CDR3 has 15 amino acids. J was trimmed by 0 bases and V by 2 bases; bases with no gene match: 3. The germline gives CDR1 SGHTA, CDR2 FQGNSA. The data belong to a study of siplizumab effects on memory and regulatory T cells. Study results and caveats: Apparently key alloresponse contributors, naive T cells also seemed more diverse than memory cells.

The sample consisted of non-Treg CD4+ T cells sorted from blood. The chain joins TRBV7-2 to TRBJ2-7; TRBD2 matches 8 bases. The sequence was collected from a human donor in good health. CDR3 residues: CASSLSRGGSYEQYF. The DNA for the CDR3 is TGTGCCAGCAGCTTATCTCGGGGGGGCTCCTACGAGCAGTACTTC.